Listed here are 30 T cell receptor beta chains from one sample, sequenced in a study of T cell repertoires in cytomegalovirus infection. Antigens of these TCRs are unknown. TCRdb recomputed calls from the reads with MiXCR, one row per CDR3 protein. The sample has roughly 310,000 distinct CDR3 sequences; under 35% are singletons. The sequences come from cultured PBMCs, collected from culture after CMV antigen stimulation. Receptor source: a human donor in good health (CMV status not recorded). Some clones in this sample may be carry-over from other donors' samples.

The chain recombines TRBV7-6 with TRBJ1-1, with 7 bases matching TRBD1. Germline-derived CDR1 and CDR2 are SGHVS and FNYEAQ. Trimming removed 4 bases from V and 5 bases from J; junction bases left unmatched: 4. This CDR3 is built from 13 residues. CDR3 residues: CASSYTGVTEAFF. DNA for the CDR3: TGTGCCAGCAGCTATACAGGGGTTACTGAAGCTTTCTTT.

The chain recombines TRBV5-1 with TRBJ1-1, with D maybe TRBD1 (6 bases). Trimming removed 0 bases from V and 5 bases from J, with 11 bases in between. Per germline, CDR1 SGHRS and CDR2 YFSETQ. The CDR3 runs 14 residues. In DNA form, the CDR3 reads TGCGCCAGCAGCTTGGGACAGGAAGGGACTGAAGCTTTCTTT. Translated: CASSLGQEGTEAFF. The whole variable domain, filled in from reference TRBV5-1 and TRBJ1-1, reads KAGVTQTPRYLIKTRGQQVTLSCSPISGHRSVSWYQQTPGQGLQFLFEYFSETQRNKGNFPGRFSGRQFSNSRSEMNVSTLELGDSALYLCASSLGQEGTEAFFGQGTRLTVV.

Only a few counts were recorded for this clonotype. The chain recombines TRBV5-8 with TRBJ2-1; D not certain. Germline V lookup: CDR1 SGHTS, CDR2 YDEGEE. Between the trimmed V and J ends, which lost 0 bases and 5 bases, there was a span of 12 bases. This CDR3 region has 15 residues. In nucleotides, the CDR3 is TGTGCCAGCAGCTTGGTAACGGAGACCAACAATGAGCAGTTCTTC. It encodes CASSLVTETNNEQFF. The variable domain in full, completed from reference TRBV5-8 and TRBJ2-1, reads EAGVTQSPTHLIKTRGQQATLRCSPISGHTSVYWYQQALGLGLQFLLWYDEGEERNRGNFPPRFSGRQFPNYSSELNVNALELEDSALYLCASSLVTETNNEQFFGPGTRLTVL.

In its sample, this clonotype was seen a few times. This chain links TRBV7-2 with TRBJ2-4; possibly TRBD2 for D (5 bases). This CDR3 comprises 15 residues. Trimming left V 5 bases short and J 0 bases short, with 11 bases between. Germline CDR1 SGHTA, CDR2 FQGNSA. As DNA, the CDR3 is TGTGCCAGCAGCGGCCCGGGATTAGCCAAAAACATTCAGTACTTC. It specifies CASSGPGLAKNIQYF.

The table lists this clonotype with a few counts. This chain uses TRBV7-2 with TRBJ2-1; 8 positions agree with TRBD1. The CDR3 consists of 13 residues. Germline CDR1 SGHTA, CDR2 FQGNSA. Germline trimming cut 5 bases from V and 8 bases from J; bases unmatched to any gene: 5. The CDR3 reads CASSRGQVHEQFF. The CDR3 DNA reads TGTGCCAGCAGCCGGGGACAGGTGCATGAGCAGTTCTTC. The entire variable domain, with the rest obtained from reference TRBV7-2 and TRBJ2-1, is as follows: GAGVSQSPSNKVTEKGKDVELRCDPISGHTALYWYRQSLGQGLEFLIYFQGNSAPDKSGLPSDRFSAERTGGSVSTLTIQRTQQEDSAVYLCASSRGQVHEQFFGPGTRLTVL.

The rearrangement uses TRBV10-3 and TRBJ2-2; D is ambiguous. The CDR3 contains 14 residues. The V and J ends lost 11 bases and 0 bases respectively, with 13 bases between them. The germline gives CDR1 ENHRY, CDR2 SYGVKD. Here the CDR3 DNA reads TGTGCCTCGTCGGGCGGAGCGAACACCGGGGAGCTGTTTTTT. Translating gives CASSGGANTGELFF.

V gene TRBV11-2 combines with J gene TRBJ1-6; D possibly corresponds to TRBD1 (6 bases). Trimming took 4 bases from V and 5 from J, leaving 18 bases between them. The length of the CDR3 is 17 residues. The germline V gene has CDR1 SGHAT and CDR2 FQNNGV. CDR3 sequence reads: CASSSYGWTAHNSPLHF. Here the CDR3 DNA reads TGTGCCAGCAGCTCCTATGGCTGGACAGCCCATAATTCACCCCTCCACTTT.

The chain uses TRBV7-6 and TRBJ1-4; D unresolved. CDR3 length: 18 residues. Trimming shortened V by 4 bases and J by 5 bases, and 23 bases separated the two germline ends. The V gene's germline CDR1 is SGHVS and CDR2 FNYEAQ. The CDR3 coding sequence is TGTGCCAGCAGCTCACCGATAGGAGCGAGGTTTGAAAATGAAAAACTGTTTTTT. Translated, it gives CASSSPIGARFENEKLFF.

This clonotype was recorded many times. CDR3 protein: CASSLVAGSSYNEQFF. In DNA, the CDR3 is TGTGCCAGCAGCTTAGTAGCGGGAAGCTCCTACAATGAGCAGTTCTTC. The chain joins TRBV7-2 to TRBJ2-1; 8 nucleotides match TRBD2. The germline V gene has CDR1 SGHTA and CDR2 FQGNSA. V gave up 1 base and J gave up 0 bases; unmatched junction bases: 2. The CDR3 spans 16 residues.

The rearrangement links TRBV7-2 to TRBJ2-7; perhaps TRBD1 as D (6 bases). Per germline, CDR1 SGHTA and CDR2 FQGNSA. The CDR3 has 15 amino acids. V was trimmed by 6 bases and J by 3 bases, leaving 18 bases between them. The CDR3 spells CASSYRDTYFYEQYF. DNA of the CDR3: TGTGCCAGCAGTTATCGGGACACCTACTTCTACGAGCAGTACTTC. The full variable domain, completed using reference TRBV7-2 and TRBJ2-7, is GAGVSQSPSNKVTEKGKDVELRCDPISGHTALYWYRQSLGQGLEFLIYFQGNSAPDKSGLPSDRFSAERTGGSVSTLTIQRTQQEDSAVYLCASSYRDTYFYEQYFGPGTRLTVT.

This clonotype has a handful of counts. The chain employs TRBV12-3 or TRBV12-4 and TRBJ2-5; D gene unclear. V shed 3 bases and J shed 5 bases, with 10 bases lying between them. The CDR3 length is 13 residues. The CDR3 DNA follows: TGTGCCAGCAGTTTTAATGAGAAGGAGACCCAGTACTTC. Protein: CASSFNEKETQYF.

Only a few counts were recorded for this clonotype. The CDR3: CASSIDGTVNQPQHF. The CDR3 DNA is TGTGCCAGCAGCATCGACGGGACAGTCAATCAGCCCCAGCATTTT. The V call is TRBV11-2, the J call TRBJ1-5, with TRBD1 matching over 7 bases. V lost 5 bases to trimming and J lost 3 bases; unmatched junction nucleotides: 7. The CDR3 sequence is 15 residues long. Germline CDR1 reads SGHAT; CDR2 reads FQNNGV.

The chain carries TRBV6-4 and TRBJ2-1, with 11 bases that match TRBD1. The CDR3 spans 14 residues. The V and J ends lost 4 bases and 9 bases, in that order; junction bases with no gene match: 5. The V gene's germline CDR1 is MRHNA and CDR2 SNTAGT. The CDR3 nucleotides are TGTGCCAGCAGTGCCGGGACAGGGGGGGTTGAGCAGTTCTTC. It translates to CASSAGTGGVEQFF.

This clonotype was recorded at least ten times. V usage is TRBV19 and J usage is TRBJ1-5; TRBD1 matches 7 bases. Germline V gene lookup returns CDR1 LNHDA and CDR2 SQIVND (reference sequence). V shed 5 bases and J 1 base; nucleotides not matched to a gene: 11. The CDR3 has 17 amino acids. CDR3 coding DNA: TGTGCCAGTAGTGACAGGGCTGGGGGTTTCAGCAATCAGCCCCAGCATTTT. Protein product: CASSDRAGGFSNQPQHF.

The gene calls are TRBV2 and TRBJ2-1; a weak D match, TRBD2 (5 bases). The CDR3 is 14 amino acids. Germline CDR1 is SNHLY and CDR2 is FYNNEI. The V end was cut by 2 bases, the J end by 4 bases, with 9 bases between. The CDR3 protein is CASSESAVYNEQFF. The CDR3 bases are TGTGCCAGCAGTGAATCAGCGGTATACAATGAGCAGTTCTTC.

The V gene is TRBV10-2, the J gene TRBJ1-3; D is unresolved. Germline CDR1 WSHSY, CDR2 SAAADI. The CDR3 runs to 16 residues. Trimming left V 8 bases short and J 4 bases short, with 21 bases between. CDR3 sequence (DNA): TGCGCCAGCGGAAGAACGACCGAGCCGTGGGGAAACACCATATATTTT. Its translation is CASGRTTEPWGNTIYF.

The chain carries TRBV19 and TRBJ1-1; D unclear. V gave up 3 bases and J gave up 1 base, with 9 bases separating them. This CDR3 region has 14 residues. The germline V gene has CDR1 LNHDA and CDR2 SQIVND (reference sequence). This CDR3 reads CASSIVARNTEAFF. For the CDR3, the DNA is TGTGCCAGTAGTATCGTCGCCAGGAACACTGAAGCTTTCTTT.

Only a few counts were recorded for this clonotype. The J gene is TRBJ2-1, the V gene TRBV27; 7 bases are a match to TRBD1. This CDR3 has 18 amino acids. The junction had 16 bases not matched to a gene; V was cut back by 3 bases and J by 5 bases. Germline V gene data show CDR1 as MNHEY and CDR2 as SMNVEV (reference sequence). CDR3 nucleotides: TGTGCCAGCAGTTTTGGACAGGTGCGACTGATTGGGGACAATGAGCAGTTCTTC. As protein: CASSFGQVRLIGDNEQFF.

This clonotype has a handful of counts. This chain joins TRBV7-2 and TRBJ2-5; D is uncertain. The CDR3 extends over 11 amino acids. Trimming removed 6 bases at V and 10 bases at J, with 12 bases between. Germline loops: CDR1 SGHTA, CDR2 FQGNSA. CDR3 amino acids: CASSRTLDQYF. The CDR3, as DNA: TGTGCCAGCAGTCGTACCCTGGACCAGTACTTC.

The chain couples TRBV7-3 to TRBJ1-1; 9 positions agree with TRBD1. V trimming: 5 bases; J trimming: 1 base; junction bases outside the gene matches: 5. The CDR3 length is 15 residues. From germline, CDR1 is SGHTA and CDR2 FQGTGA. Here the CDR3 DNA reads TGTGCCAGCAGCCCGGACAGGGGTCCGAACACTGAAGCTTTCTTT. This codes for CASSPDRGPNTEAFF.

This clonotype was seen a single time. For the CDR3, the DNA is TGTGCCAGCTTCGCGGAAGCCTACGAGCAGTACTTC. Its protein is CASFAEAYEQYF. This sequence joins TRBV28 and TRBJ2-7; no clear D gene. This CDR3 comprises 12 residues. V was cut by 8 bases and J by 2 bases, with 10 bases left in between. Germline assignment: CDR1 MDHEN and CDR2 SYDVKM. Full variable domain (missing parts from reference TRBV28 and TRBJ2-7): DVKVTQSSRYLVKRTGEKVFLECVQDMDHENMFWYRQDPGLGLRLIYFSYDVKMKEKGDIPEGYSVSREKKERFSLILESASTNQTSMYLCASFAEAYEQYFGPGTRLTVT.

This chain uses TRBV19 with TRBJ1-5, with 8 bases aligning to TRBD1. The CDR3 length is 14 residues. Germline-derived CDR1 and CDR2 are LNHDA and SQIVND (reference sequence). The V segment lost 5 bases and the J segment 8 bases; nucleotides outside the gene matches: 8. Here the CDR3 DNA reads TGTGCCAGTAGTTACTCAGGGGGCGGGGAGCCCCAGCATTTT. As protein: CASSYSGGGEPQHF.

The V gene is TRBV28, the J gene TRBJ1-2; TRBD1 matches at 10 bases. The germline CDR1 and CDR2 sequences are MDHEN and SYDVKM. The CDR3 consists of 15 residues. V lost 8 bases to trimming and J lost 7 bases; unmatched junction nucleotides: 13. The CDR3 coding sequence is TGTGCCAGCGGTACCGGGACAGGGGTTATCTCTGGCTACACCTTC. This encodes CASGTGTGVISGYTF.

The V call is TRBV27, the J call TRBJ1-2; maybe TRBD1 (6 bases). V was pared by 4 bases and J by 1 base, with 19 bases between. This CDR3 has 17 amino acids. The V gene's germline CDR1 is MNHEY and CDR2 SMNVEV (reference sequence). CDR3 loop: CASSSPLRGGDNYGYTF. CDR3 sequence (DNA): TGTGCCAGCAGTTCCCCGTTGCGAGGGGGTGATAACTATGGCTACACCTTC.

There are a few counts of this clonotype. CDR3 sequence reads: CSAGQGSNQPQHF. CDR3 DNA sequence: TGCAGTGCGGGACAGGGGAGCAATCAGCCCCAGCATTTT. The gene calls are TRBV20-1 and TRBJ1-5; 10 positions match TRBD1. The J segment lost 1 base and the V segment lost 6 bases, leaving 0 bases of the junction unmatched. The CDR3 has 13 amino acids. CDR1 is DFQATT, CDR2 SNEGSKA, per germline (reference sequence).

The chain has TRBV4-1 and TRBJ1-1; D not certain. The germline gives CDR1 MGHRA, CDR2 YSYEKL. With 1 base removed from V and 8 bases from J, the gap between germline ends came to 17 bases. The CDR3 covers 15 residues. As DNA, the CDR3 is TGCGCCAGCAGCCAAGTGAGGGTGGATGTGGGAGAAGCTTTCTTT. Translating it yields CASSQVRVDVGEAFF.

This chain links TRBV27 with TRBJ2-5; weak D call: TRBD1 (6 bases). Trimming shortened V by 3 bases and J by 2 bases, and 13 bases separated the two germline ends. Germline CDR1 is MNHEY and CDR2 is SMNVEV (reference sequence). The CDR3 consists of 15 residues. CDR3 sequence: CASSLGAGDQETQYF. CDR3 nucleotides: TGTGCCAGCAGTTTGGGCGCAGGGGATCAAGAGACCCAGTACTTC.

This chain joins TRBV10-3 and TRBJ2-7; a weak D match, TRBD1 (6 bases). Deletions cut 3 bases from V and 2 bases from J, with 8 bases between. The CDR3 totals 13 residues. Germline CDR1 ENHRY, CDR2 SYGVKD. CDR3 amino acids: CAISEGDTYEQYF. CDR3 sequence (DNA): TGTGCCATCAGTGAAGGGGACACCTACGAGCAGTACTTC.

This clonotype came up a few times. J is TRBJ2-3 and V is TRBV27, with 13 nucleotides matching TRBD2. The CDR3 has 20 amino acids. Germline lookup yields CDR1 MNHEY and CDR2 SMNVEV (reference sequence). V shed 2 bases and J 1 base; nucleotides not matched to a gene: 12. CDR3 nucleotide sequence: TGTGCCAGCAGTTTAAGGACTAGCGGGAGAGTGGGTACGGGCACAGATACGCAGTATTTT. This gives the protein CASSLRTSGRVGTGTDTQYF.

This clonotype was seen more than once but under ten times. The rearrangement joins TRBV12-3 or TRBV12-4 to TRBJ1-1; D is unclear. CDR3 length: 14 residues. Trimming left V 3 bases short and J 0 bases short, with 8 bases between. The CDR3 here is CASSFGQLNTEAFF. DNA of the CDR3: TGTGCCAGCAGTTTTGGTCAGTTGAACACTGAAGCTTTCTTT.